The text below deals with one T cell receptor (beta chain). Authors' processing steps: Reference gene primers were amplified, and this amplification served to estimate nucleated cell counts. The method was immunoSEQ multiplex PCR; TCRdb's version includes in-frame clones alone and lacks a portion of them. V and J calls and clone size follow that table, whereas D and trimming were derived from the DNA. The data contain more than 150,000 clones, roughly 80% of them seen just once; the ten biggest clones take up about 18%. This sample is part of a study of blood T cell repertoires in COVID-19. Overall study context: There were acute and convalescent COVID-19 samples, and they came from the United States, Italy and Spain.

Losses at the gene ends were 2 bases for V and 6 bases for J; bases not matched to a gene: 3. The CDR3 has 14 amino acids. Germline V gene lookup returns CDR1 LNHDA and CDR2 SQIVND (reference sequence). Categorization into cohorts depended on clinical history that participants reported. The specimen was PBMCs or T cells enriched from blood (not recorded which). This TCR was recovered from a woman aged 45 to 65 who had recovered from COVID-19. The chain is built from TRBV19 and TRBJ2-2; TRBD1 matches at 7 bases. The chain's CDR3 is CASSISGGAGELFF. The CDR3 region has the DNA TGTGCCAGTAGTATATCAGGGGGTGCCGGGGAGCTGTTTTTT.